Listed below are T cell receptor beta chains from one sample, sequenced in a study of shared clonotypes between healthy human individuals. The protocol was immunoSEQ multiplex PCR, while the TCRdb copy is restricted to in-frame clones and leaves out a portion. The sample carries about 2.4 million clones, 85% to 95% recorded once. The sample taken for sequencing was naive CD4+ T cells sorted from blood. All receptors derive from a man between 18 and 29 years old in good health. Both conserved end residues are part of each CDR3. D genes are given only for firm matches. For some rows the clone size is stated as once, few or many, or as a class when expanded; others skip it.

CDR3nt: TGTGCCAGTAGTAGCATAGCCAAAAACATTCAGTACTTC; CDR3aa: CASSSIAKNIQYF; j_gene: TRBJ2-4; d_gene: -; abundance: -; v_gene: TRBV19
CDR3nt: TGCGCCAGCAGCTTGGAGGGAACAGGAGGGGCTGAAGCTTTCTTT; CDR3aa: CASSLEGTGGAEAFF; j_gene: TRBJ1-1; d_gene: -; abundance: -; v_gene: TRBV5-1
CDR3nt: TGTGCCAGCAGTCGGGACAGGGGAACTAATGAAAAACTGTTTTTT; CDR3aa: CASSRDRGTNEKLFF; j_gene: TRBJ1-4; d_gene: TRBD1; abundance: -; v_gene: TRBV6-6
CDR3nt: TGTGCCAGCAGCTCCGACATTGGAAACACCATATATTTT; CDR3aa: CASSSDIGNTIYF; j_gene: TRBJ1-3; d_gene: -; abundance: -; v_gene: TRBV7-9
CDR3nt: TGTGCCAGCAGCTCGGAGGGGGGGACCCAGTACTTC; CDR3aa: CASSSEGGTQYF; j_gene: TRBJ2-5; d_gene: -; abundance: -; v_gene: TRBV7-6
CDR3nt: TGTGCCAGCAGCTTCCCCCGGGACAGGGGATCTTACGAGCAGTACTTC; CDR3aa: CASSFPRDRGSYEQYF; j_gene: TRBJ2-7; d_gene: TRBD1; abundance: -; v_gene: TRBV7-2
CDR3nt: TGTGCCAGCAGCTTAGGGACGGACACCTATTCACCCCTCCACTTT; CDR3aa: CASSLGTDTYSPLHF; j_gene: TRBJ1-6; d_gene: -; abundance: few; v_gene: TRBV11-2
CDR3nt: TGTGCCTTGGAAAGAGGAGGGGATGGATCACCCCTCCACTTT; CDR3aa: CALERGGDGSPLHF; j_gene: TRBJ1-6; d_gene: -; abundance: -; v_gene: TRBV30
CDR3nt: TGTGCCAGCAGTTTATATTTTAGGTCTGAAGCTTTCTTT; CDR3aa: CASSLYFRSEAFF; j_gene: TRBJ1-1; d_gene: -; abundance: once; v_gene: TRBV28
CDR3nt: TGTGCCAGCAGTGACGGAGGCAGGGGGCCTGAAAAACTGTTTTTT; CDR3aa: CASSDGGRGPEKLFF; j_gene: TRBJ1-4; d_gene: TRBD1; abundance: once; v_gene: TRBV25-1
CDR3nt: TGTGCCAGCAGCTTAGTTCAGACGGTGGGAAACACCATATATTTT; CDR3aa: CASSLVQTVGNTIYF; j_gene: TRBJ1-3; d_gene: -; abundance: -; v_gene: TRBV7-9
CDR3nt: TGTGCCAGTAGTAGGGGACAGATCTATGGCTACACCTTC; CDR3aa: CASSRGQIYGYTF; j_gene: TRBJ1-2; d_gene: TRBD1; abundance: -; v_gene: TRBV19
CDR3nt: TGTGCCACACTCCCCACAGACATGAACACTGAAGCTTTCTTT; CDR3aa: CATLPTDMNTEAFF; j_gene: TRBJ1-1; d_gene: -; abundance: -; v_gene: TRBV10-3
CDR3nt: TGTGCCAGTAGTATGGGGACAGGCAGCTACACCTTC; CDR3aa: CASSMGTGSYTF; j_gene: TRBJ1-2; d_gene: TRBD1; abundance: few; v_gene: TRBV19
CDR3nt: TGTGCCAGCAGCTTAGGACCTTTGGGAGGGGGCGCTGAAGCTTTCTTT; CDR3aa: CASSLGPLGGGAEAFF; j_gene: TRBJ1-1; d_gene: TRBD1; abundance: -; v_gene: TRBV11-3
CDR3nt: TGTGCCAGCTCACCGCCGGGACAGTTTACCTCTGGGGCCAACGTCCTGACTTTC; CDR3aa: CASSPPGQFTSGANVLTF; j_gene: TRBJ2-6; d_gene: TRBD1; abundance: -; v_gene: TRBV18
CDR3nt: TGTGCCAGCAGCTTACGTTACGAGCAGTACTTC; CDR3aa: CASSLRYEQYF; j_gene: TRBJ2-7; d_gene: -; abundance: -; v_gene: TRBV5-8
CDR3nt: TGCGCCAGCAGCTTGCGGCCCCGGGACAGCAACACCGGGGAGCTGTTTTTT; CDR3aa: CASSLRPRDSNTGELFF; j_gene: TRBJ2-2; d_gene: TRBD1; abundance: -; v_gene: TRBV5-1
CDR3nt: TGTGCCATCAGTGAGCGGGGACTAGCGGGGGGTCCAGATACGCAGTATTTT; CDR3aa: CAISERGLAGGPDTQYF; j_gene: TRBJ2-3; d_gene: TRBD2; abundance: -; v_gene: TRBV10-3
CDR3nt: TGCGCCAGCAGCTTGTTCCCTAGCGGGGGTATCAATGAGCAGTTCTTC; CDR3aa: CASSLFPSGGINEQFF; j_gene: TRBJ2-1; d_gene: TRBD2; abundance: -; v_gene: TRBV5-1
CDR3nt: TGTGCCAGCAGCTTAGGACTCTTCGGGACCCAGTACTTC; CDR3aa: CASSLGLFGTQYF; j_gene: TRBJ2-5; d_gene: -; abundance: once; v_gene: TRBV7-9